This TCR beta chain was identified during a study of PD-L1 blockade in urothelial cancer. Study context: Patients' prior chemotherapy regimens numbered 0 to 3. At 6 weeks and at 3 weeks (second dose) after treatment start, blood was analyzed. The median number of T cells present in blood samples was under 150,000.

Repertoires were generated with immunoSEQ multiplex PCR, while TCRdb's copy carries only in-frame clones and drops some. Altogether tens of thousands of clones are present, about four fifths being singletons, with the ten largest covering 8.5% to 10%. The trim removed 1 base at V and 7 bases at J, leaving 7 bases unmatched. CDR3 length: 17 residues. Germline values: CDR1 MGHRA, CDR2 YSYEKL. The sample's time point: pretreatment peripheral blood. Locally advanced or metastatic urothelial carcinoma was present in patients. The V call is TRBV4-1, the J call TRBJ2-1; 13 positions match TRBD2. Sequencing was performed on PBMCs, taken around atezolizumab (anti-PD-L1) treatment. The clonotype comes from a woman in her seventies with urothelial cancer. CDR3 region: CASSQGTGLAGENEQFF. CDR3 in DNA: TGCGCCAGCAGCCAAGGCACAGGACTAGCGGGAGAAAATGAGCAGTTCTTC.